These T cell receptor beta chains were read from a single sample in a study of graft-versus-host responses after intestinal transplantation. Repertoires were generated with immunoSEQ multiplex PCR, while TCRdb's copy carries only in-frame clones and drops some. The data hold fewer than 110,000 clones, with 87% observed a single time. These receptors are not linked to any known antigen. The sample here was unstimulated CD4+ T cells sorted from spleen or lymph node cells, taken before transplant. The source is a human donor who was the organ donor for an intestinal transplant. CDR3s include the opening cysteine and the closing phenylalanine or tryptophan. Each record gives: V gene, J gene, D gene, CDR3 protein. D genes are given only for firm matches.

V gene: TRBV6-1
J gene: TRBJ2-4
D gene: .
CDR3 protein: CASSVGVNIQYF

V gene: TRBV15
J gene: TRBJ2-7
D gene: TRBD2
CDR3 protein: CATSRDPGTSGRFGEQYF

V gene: TRBV5-1
J gene: TRBJ1-3
D gene: TRBD1
CDR3 protein: CASSLTLQGASGNTIYF

V gene: TRBV11-2
J gene: TRBJ1-1
D gene: .
CDR3 protein: CASSFSRGSAFF

V gene: TRBV9
J gene: TRBJ2-7
D gene: .
CDR3 protein: CASSGAGTSHEQYF

V gene: TRBV6-6
J gene: TRBJ1-2
D gene: .
CDR3 protein: CASSYSWLGAAGYTF

V gene: TRBV16
J gene: TRBJ1-1
D gene: TRBD1
CDR3 protein: CASSPGQGTTEAFF

V gene: TRBV11-2
J gene: TRBJ2-1
D gene: .
CDR3 protein: CASSLDPPGSYNEQFF

V gene: TRBV11-3
J gene: TRBJ1-3
D gene: .
CDR3 protein: CASNYGALSGNTIYF

V gene: TRBV5-1
J gene: TRBJ2-1
D gene: .
CDR3 protein: CASSFLTGVYNEQFF

V gene: TRBV2
J gene: TRBJ2-7
D gene: .
CDR3 protein: CASSDRMSSYEQYF

V gene: TRBV29-1
J gene: TRBJ2-5
D gene: .
CDR3 protein: CSVAGSSSWTGGETQYF

V gene: TRBV30
J gene: TRBJ2-3
D gene: .
CDR3 protein: CAWSFIKRIPSTDTQYF

V gene: TRBV19
J gene: TRBJ1-1
D gene: .
CDR3 protein: CASTRHVEAFF

V gene: TRBV11-3
J gene: TRBJ2-7
D gene: TRBD2
CDR3 protein: CASSQTSGSYEQYF

V gene: TRBV27
J gene: TRBJ1-5
D gene: .
CDR3 protein: CASSLRGVSNQPQHF

V gene: TRBV7-9
J gene: TRBJ1-1
D gene: TRBD1
CDR3 protein: CASSPRDRGGTEAFF

V gene: TRBV4-2
J gene: TRBJ2-1
D gene: TRBD2
CDR3 protein: CASSHGLAGDNEQFF

V gene: TRBV4-1
J gene: TRBJ1-1
D gene: TRBD1
CDR3 protein: CASSQGQGASGTEAFF

V gene: TRBV18
J gene: TRBJ2-2
D gene: .
CDR3 protein: CASSPQDTGELFF

V gene: TRBV27
J gene: TRBJ2-4
D gene: .
CDR3 protein: CASSPTSPYRVGTKNIQYF

V gene: TRBV5-6
J gene: TRBJ1-1
D gene: .
CDR3 protein: CASSGAGGEAFF

V gene: TRBV9
J gene: TRBJ2-7
D gene: .
CDR3 protein: CASSVQGSHEQYF

V gene: TRBV29-1
J gene: TRBJ1-5
D gene: TRBD1
CDR3 protein: CSAGTGWNQPQHF

V gene: TRBV4-1
J gene: TRBJ1-1
D gene: .
CDR3 protein: CASSQVRWPEAFF

V gene: TRBV6-5
J gene: TRBJ1-4
D gene: TRBD1
CDR3 protein: CASSPGGTLGKLFF

V gene: TRBV5-6
J gene: TRBJ2-3
D gene: TRBD2
CDR3 protein: CASTRGLASTDTQYF

V gene: TRBV7-3
J gene: TRBJ2-2
D gene: .
CDR3 protein: CASSLTSAKPRPNTGELFF

V gene: TRBV27
J gene: TRBJ1-1
D gene: .
CDR3 protein: CASRKGDRETEAFF

V gene: TRBV10-2
J gene: TRBJ1-5
D gene: TRBD1
CDR3 protein: CASSRDRGKGNQPQHF

V gene: TRBV5-1
J gene: TRBJ1-2
D gene: TRBD1
CDR3 protein: CASSLGDRDNYGYTF

V gene: TRBV5-1
J gene: TRBJ2-5
D gene: .
CDR3 protein: CASSEEETQYF

V gene: TRBV11-2
J gene: TRBJ1-4
D gene: .
CDR3 protein: CASSLVAFNEKLFF

V gene: TRBV18
J gene: TRBJ2-1
D gene: .
CDR3 protein: CASSPPVGAGLREQFF

V gene: TRBV7-9
J gene: TRBJ1-2
D gene: TRBD1
CDR3 protein: CASSRDRNYGYTF

V gene: TRBV5-5
J gene: TRBJ1-5
D gene: .
CDR3 protein: CASSFGRYSNQPQHF

V gene: TRBV18
J gene: TRBJ2-7
D gene: .
CDR3 protein: CASSPQTEAGEQYF

V gene: TRBV18
J gene: TRBJ2-1
D gene: .
CDR3 protein: CASTPGLVSYNEQFF

V gene: TRBV6-1
J gene: TRBJ2-7
D gene: .
CDR3 protein: CASSVRVSYEQYF

V gene: TRBV5-4
J gene: TRBJ2-1
D gene: .
CDR3 protein: CASSPVGASYNEQFF

V gene: TRBV4-2
J gene: TRBJ2-5
D gene: .
CDR3 protein: CASSEGDIVGGETQYF

V gene: TRBV5-4
J gene: TRBJ1-1
D gene: .
CDR3 protein: CASTGGTSEAFF

V gene: TRBV7-3
J gene: TRBJ1-1
D gene: .
CDR3 protein: CASSTQDGTEAFF

V gene: TRBV5-4
J gene: TRBJ2-5
D gene: TRBD1
CDR3 protein: CASSWMGQGGETQYF

V gene: TRBV7-7
J gene: TRBJ2-1
D gene: .
CDR3 protein: CASSLTEDSQQFF

V gene: TRBV12-5
J gene: TRBJ2-7
D gene: .
CDR3 protein: CASGWSGFSSYEQYF

V gene: TRBV11-3
J gene: TRBJ2-2
D gene: TRBD2
CDR3 protein: CASSLRDWGRAGELFF

V gene: TRBV2
J gene: TRBJ2-4
D gene: .
CDR3 protein: CASQGGLAKNIQYF

V gene: TRBV5-1
J gene: TRBJ2-7
D gene: .
CDR3 protein: CASSLGAGILPEQYF

V gene: TRBV27
J gene: TRBJ2-3
D gene: TRBD2
CDR3 protein: CASRPRISGRNQDTQYF

V gene: TRBV7-3
J gene: TRBJ2-1
D gene: .
CDR3 protein: CASSPVGANEQFF

V gene: TRBV9
J gene: TRBJ1-1
D gene: .
CDR3 protein: CASSVAANTEAFF

V gene: TRBV5-1
J gene: TRBJ2-1
D gene: TRBD2
CDR3 protein: CASTQAGAAYNEQFF

V gene: TRBV20-1
J gene: TRBJ1-2
D gene: TRBD1
CDR3 protein: CSASTGYGYTF

V gene: TRBV6-5
J gene: TRBJ1-1
D gene: .
CDR3 protein: CASSPWRNTEAFF

V gene: TRBV27
J gene: TRBJ1-5
D gene: .
CDR3 protein: CASSREGSSNQPQHF